The 9 T cell receptor beta chains in this list originate from one sample, sequenced in a study of cytomegalovirus exposure and HLA in healthy donors. Amplification used 60 Vbeta primers and 13 Jbeta primers. The repertoire was sequenced with immunoSEQ multiplex PCR; TCRdb's copy has only in-frame clones and lacks some. The sample has just over 80,000 clones, around 76% seen once. The sample was PBMCs. Every receptor here comes from a man aged 18 to 30 in good health and CMV-seropositive.

The V gene is TRBV6-5, the J gene TRBJ1-5; the D is unclear. Trimming left V 4 bases short and J 0 bases short, with 7 bases between. Per the germline V gene, CDR1 is MNHEY and CDR2 is SVGAGI. The CDR3 spans 14 residues. CDR3 loop: CASSSRDSNQPQHF. CDR3 nucleotide sequence: TGTGCCAGCAGTTCACGGGATAGCAATCAGCCCCAGCATTTT.

The CDR3: CSALYRDRHYGYTF. CDR3 in DNA: TGCAGCGCCCTTTACCGGGACAGACACTATGGCTACACCTTC. This chain links TRBV29-1 with TRBJ1-2; 7 bases match TRBD1. Germline loops: CDR1 SQVTM, CDR2 ANQGSEA. The CDR3 runs 14 residues. V dropped 7 bases and J dropped 3; count of bases not matched to a gene: 11.

This chain uses TRBV2 with TRBJ2-1; D uncertain. The germline V gene has CDR1 SNHLY and CDR2 FYNNEI. V lost 7 bases to trimming and J lost 6 bases, with 13 bases between them. The CDR3 covers 13 residues. This CDR3 is CASTPGRINEQFF. CDR3 nucleotide sequence: TGTGCCAGCACTCCGGGTAGAATCAATGAGCAGTTCTTC.

The chain employs TRBV28 and TRBJ1-4; D unclear. The V end was cut by 5 bases, the J end by 8 bases, with 15 bases between. CDR3 length equals 14 residues. Germline-derived CDR1 and CDR2 are MDHEN and SYDVKM. The CDR3 nucleotides read TGTGCCAGCAGTCCACGCGGGCCTGCGGAAAAACTGTTTTTT. It specifies CASSPRGPAEKLFF.

A few counts support this clone. CDR3 in amino acids: CASSYEWSTEAFF. The CDR3 DNA reads as TGTGCCAGCAGTTACGAGTGGAGTACTGAAGCTTTCTTT. This rearrangement joins TRBV6-6 to TRBJ1-1; D unresolved. Germline V CDR1 and CDR2: MNHNY, SVGAGI (reference sequence). This CDR3 region has 13 residues. V lost 2 bases, J lost 5 bases, and 9 bases lay in between.

This clone appeared a single time. This chain joins TRBV7-9 and TRBJ1-1, with TRBD1 matching over 7 bases. The CDR3 covers 14 residues. After removal of 5 bases from V and 2 bases from J, the junction contained 5 bases not matched to a gene. Looked up from germline, CDR1 is SEHNR and CDR2 is FQNEAQ (reference sequence). The CDR3 DNA is TGTGCCAGCAGCGACAGGGTTATTAACACTGAAGCTTTCTTT. Its protein product is CASSDRVINTEAFF.

The sample holds a few counts of this clone. The CDR3 region has the DNA TGCGCCAGCAGCTTGGGACAGCTTGGGGAACTGTTTTTT. It codes for CASSLGQLGELFF. The chain is built from TRBV5-1 and TRBJ1-4; D is perhaps TRBD1 (5 bases). The V end was cut by 0 bases, the J end by 12 bases, with 12 bases between. CDR1 is SGHRS and CDR2 is YFSETQ in the germline V gene. This CDR3 contains 13 residues.

The V and J genes are TRBV11-2 and TRBJ2-7; 8 positions agree with TRBD1. V shed 2 bases, J shed 7 bases, and the junction held 7 bases outside the gene matches. This CDR3 contains 14 residues. Per germline, CDR1 SGHAT and CDR2 FQNNGV. The CDR3 loop is CASSLRQTGEEQYF. The DNA of the CDR3 is TGTGCCAGCAGCTTAAGGCAGACAGGGGAGGAGCAGTACTTC.

This clone was detected a few times. The chain employs TRBV6-5 and TRBJ1-3, with a weak D call TRBD1 (5 bases). CDR1 MNHEY and CDR2 SVGAGI come from the germline V gene. This CDR3 has 15 residues. The V and J ends lost 5 bases and 4 bases respectively, with 15 bases between them. The CDR3 loop is CASSQQEGMGNTIYF. As DNA, the CDR3 is TGTGCCAGCAGTCAACAGGAGGGGATGGGAAACACCATATATTTT.